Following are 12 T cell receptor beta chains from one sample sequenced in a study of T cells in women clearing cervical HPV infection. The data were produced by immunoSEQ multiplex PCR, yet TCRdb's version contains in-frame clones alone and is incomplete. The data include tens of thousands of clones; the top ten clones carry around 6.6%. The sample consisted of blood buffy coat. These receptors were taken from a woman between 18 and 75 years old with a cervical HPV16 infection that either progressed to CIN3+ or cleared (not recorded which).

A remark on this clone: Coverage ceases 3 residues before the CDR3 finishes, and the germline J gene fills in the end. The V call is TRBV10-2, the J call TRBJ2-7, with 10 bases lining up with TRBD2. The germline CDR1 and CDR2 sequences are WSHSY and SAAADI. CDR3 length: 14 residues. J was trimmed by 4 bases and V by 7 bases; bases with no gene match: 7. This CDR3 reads CASIPSGGGYEQYF. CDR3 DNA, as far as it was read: TGCGCCAGCATACCGAGCGGGGGGGGGTACGAG.

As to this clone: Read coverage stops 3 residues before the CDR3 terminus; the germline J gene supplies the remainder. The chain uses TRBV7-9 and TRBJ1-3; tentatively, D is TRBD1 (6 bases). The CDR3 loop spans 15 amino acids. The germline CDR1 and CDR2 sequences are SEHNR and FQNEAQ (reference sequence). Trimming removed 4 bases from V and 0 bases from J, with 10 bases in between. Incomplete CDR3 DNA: TGTGCCAGCAGCTCGGACAGAAACTCTGGAAACACC. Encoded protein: CASSSDRNSGNT. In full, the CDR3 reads CASSSDRNSGNTIYF.

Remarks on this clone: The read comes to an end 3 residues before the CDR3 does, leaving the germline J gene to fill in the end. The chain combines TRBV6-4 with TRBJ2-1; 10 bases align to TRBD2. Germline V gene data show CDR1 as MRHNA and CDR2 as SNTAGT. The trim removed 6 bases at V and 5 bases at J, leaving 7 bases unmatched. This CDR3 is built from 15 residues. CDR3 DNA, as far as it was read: TGTGCCAGCAGCATTAGCGGGGGGCTAAACAATGAG. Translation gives CASSISGGLNNE. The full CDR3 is CASSISGGLNNEQFF.

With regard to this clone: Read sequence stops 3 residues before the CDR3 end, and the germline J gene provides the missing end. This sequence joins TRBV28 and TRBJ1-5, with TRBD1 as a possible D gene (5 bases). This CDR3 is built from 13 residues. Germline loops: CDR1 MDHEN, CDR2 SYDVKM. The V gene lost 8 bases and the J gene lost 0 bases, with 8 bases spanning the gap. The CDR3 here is CASARDSNQPQHF. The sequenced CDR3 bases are TGTGCCAGCGCCAGGGATAGCAATCAGCCC.

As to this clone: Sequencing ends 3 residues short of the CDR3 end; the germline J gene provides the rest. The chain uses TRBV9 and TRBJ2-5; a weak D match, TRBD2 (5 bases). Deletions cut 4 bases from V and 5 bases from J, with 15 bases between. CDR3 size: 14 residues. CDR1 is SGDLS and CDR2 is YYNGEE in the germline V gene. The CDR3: CASSPPRGVETQYF. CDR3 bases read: TGTGCCAGCAGCCCCCCACGGGGAGTTGAGACC.

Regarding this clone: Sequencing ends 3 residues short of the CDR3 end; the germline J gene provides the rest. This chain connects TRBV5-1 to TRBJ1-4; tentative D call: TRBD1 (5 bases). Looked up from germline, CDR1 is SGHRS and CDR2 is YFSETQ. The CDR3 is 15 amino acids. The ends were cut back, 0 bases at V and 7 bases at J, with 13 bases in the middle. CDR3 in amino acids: CASSLEGAASEKLFF. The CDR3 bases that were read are TGCGCCAGCAGCTTGGAAGGGGCGGCTTCTGAAAAA.

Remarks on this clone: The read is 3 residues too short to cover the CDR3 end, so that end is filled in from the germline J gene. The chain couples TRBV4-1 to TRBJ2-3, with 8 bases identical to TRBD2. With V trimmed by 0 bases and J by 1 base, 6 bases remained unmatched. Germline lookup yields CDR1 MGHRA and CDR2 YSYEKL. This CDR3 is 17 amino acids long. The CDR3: CASSQDRSGAGTDTQYF. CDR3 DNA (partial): TGCGCCAGCAGCCAAGATCGTAGCGGGGCAGGCACAGATACG.

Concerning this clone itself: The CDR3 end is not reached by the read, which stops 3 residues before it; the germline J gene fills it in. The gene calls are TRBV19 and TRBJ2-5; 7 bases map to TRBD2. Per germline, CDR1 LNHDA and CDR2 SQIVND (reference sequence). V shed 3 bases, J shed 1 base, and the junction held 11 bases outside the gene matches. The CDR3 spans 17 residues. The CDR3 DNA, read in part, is TGTGCCAGTAGTATGGTAAGGGGTAGCGGGTTCCAAGAGACC. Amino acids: CASSMVRGSGFQET. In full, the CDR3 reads CASSMVRGSGFQETQYF.

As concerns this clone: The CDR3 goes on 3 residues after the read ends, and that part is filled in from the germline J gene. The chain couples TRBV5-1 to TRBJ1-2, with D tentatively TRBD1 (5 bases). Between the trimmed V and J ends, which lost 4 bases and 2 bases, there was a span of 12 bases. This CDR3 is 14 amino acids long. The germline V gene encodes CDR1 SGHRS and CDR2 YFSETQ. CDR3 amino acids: CASSDQTGNYGYTF. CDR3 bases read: TGCGCCAGCAGCGATCAAACAGGAAACTATGGC.

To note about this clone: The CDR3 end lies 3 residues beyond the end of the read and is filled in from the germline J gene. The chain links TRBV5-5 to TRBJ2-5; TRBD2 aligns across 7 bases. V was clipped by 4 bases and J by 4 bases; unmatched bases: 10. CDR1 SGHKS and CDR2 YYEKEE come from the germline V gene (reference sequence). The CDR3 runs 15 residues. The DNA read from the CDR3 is TGTGCCAGCAGCCCCGGGACTAATGGTGGAGAGACC. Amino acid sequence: CASSPGTNGGET. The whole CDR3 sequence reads CASSPGTNGGETQYF.

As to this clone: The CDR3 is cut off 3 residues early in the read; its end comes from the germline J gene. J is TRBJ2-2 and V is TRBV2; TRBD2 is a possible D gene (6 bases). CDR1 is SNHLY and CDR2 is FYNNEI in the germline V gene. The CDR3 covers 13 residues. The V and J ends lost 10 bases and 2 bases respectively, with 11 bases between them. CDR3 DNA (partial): TGTGCCACAGCCGGGACTAACACCGGGGAG. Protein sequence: CATAGTNTGE. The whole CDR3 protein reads CATAGTNTGELFF.

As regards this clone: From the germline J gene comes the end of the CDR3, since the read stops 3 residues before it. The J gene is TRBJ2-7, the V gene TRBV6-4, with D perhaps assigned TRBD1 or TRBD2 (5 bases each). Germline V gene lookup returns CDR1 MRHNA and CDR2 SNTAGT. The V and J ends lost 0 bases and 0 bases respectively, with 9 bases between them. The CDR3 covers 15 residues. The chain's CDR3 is CASSDSARGSYEQYF. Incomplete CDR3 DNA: TGTGCCAGCAGTGACTCAGCGAGGGGCTCCTACGAG.